This TCR beta chain was profiled in a study of blood T cell repertoires in COVID-19. Study background: In each case, the material was cDNA or gDNA derived from T cells, B-cell-depleted T cells, or PBMCs.

A remark on this clone: The same CDR3 arises from other DNA sequences in this sample as well.

Data came from immunoSEQ multiplex PCR; TCRdb stores just in-frame clones and leaves some out. The sample has over 95,000 clones, approximately 84% seen once; the top ten hold 3% to 3.5%. Deletions cut 3 bases from V and 3 bases from J, with 8 bases between. The CDR3 is 13 amino acids. The sequenced sample was peripheral blood. The TCR originated in a man between 40 and 49 years old with acute or convalescent COVID-19. The chain uses TRBV12-3 or TRBV12-4 and TRBJ1-1, with a weak D call TRBD1 (6 bases). CDR3 nucleotides: TGTGCCAGCAGTTTTAAGGGGGACACTGAAGCTTTCTTT. Encoded protein: CASSFKGDTEAFF.